A selection of T cell receptor beta chains follows, all from one sample in a study of T cells after yellow fever vaccination. TCRdb used MiXCR to reprocess the 5' RACE reads, holding one entry per CDR3 protein. The sample holds approximately 160,000 distinct CDR3 sequences, around 8.5% seen once. The sequences come from CD8+ T cells sorted from PBMCs, collected 45 days after the yellow fever booster vaccination. The receptor set was obtained from a man aged 18-30 years who received the YFV17D yellow fever vaccine. Each CDR3 is given with its conserved first and last residue. A D gene is named only where the DNA matches it firmly. Clone size is given for some rows only: seen once, a few or many times, or a class if the clone is expanded.

TRBJ2-1 | NA | TRBV10-2 | NA | TGCGCCAGCAGTGAGGGTCCGGGGACTGAGCAGTTCTTC | CASSEGPGTEQFF
TRBJ2-5 | NA | TRBV20-1 | TRBD1 | TGCAGTGCTTGCCCGGGACAGGGGAATTCAGAGACCCAGTACTTC | CSACPGQGNSETQYF
TRBJ2-3 | few | TRBV12-3/TRBV12-4 | NA | TGTGCCAGCAGTCCGGGACCTCCGCCTATAGATACGCAGTATTTT | CASSPGPPPIDTQYF
TRBJ2-3 | NA | TRBV6-5 | NA | TGTGCCAGCAGTTACATTCGAGAAGGTAGCATAGGGGCGTTTCCAGATACGCAGTATTTT | CASSYIREGSIGAFPDTQYF
TRBJ2-1 | few | TRBV5-1 | NA | TGCGCCAGCAGCAATGGGATCCTGGGTGGCAATGAGCAGTTCTTC | CASSNGILGGNEQFF
TRBJ2-5 | NA | TRBV29-1 | NA | TGCAGCGTTAGACAGCAAGAGACCCAGTACTTC | CSVRQQETQYF
TRBJ1-6 | many | TRBV27 | NA | TGTGCCAGCAGTTTACAGGGCGGGTCACCCCTCCACTTT | CASSLQGGSPLHF
TRBJ2-3 | NA | TRBV6-4 | NA | TGTGCCAGCAGTGACTCGGGAGAGCGGACCACAGATACGCAGTATTTT | CASSDSGERTTDTQYF
TRBJ1-5 | many | TRBV2 | NA | TGTGCCAGCAGTGAAGAGGCGGGGCCCCCGCCCCAGCATTTT | CASSEEAGPPPQHF
TRBJ2-1 | many | TRBV29-1 | NA | TGCAGCGTTGAAGAAATGCTTGTAGGGCCTGAGCAGTTCTTC | CSVEEMLVGPEQFF
TRBJ2-7 | NA | TRBV4-2 | TRBD2 | TGTGCCAGCAGCCTAGGCGGCACTAGCGGATACGAGCAGTACTTC | CASSLGGTSGYEQYF
TRBJ2-5 | few | TRBV7-8 | NA | TGTGCCAGCAGCATAATGGAAGGGTCTCAAGAGACCCAGTACTTC | CASSIMEGSQETQYF
TRBJ2-7 | few | TRBV27 | TRBD1 | TGTGCCAGCCTCGACAGGGGTTCCTACGAGCAGTACTTC | CASLDRGSYEQYF
TRBJ2-5 | NA | TRBV9 | NA | TGTGCCAGCAGCGTAGTTGGCGACCCCTTGGGGGAGACCCAGTACTTC | CASSVVGDPLGETQYF
TRBJ2-7 | NA | TRBV7-6 | NA | TGTGCCAGCAGCTTAGGGGTGTTCTACGAGCAGTACTTC | CASSLGVFYEQYF
TRBJ2-3 | many | TRBV4-2 | TRBD2 | TGTGCCAGCAGCCAAGATCAGCGGGGGGGCCCAGATACGCAGTATTTT | CASSQDQRGGPDTQYF
TRBJ1-1 | many | TRBV19 | NA | TGTGCCAGTAGTATGGGTCAGGGCACTGAAGCTTTCTTT | CASSMGQGTEAFF
TRBJ2-1 | NA | TRBV6-1 | NA | TGTGCCAGCAGTGAATTTGTGGGGGGGCTCTATGAGCAGTTCTTC | CASSEFVGGLYEQFF
TRBJ2-5 | few | TRBV29-1 | TRBD1 | TGCAGCGTTGACGTTAGGGGGCATCGCCAAGAGACCCAGTACTTC | CSVDVRGHRQETQYF
TRBJ2-1 | few | TRBV6-6 | TRBD2 | TGTGCCAGCAGTTACTCGAGACTAGCGTTTAATGAGCAGTTCTTC | CASSYSRLAFNEQFF
TRBJ2-3 | NA | TRBV4-1 | NA | TGCGCCAGCAGCCAAGATAGGAGAAGGTTGGACACCAACACAGATACGCAGTATTTT | CASSQDRRRLDTNTDTQYF
TRBJ2-1 | NA | TRBV7-2 | NA | TGTGCCAGCAGCCGACCCAATAAGCAGTTCTTC | CASSRPNKQFF
TRBJ2-7 | NA | TRBV7-8 | TRBD1 | TGTGCCAGCAGCCCCGAAAAACAGGGGTCGAGCTACGAGCAGTACTTC | CASSPEKQGSSYEQYF
TRBJ2-3 | NA | TRBV6-4 | NA | TGTGCCAGCAGTGATGGCCAAGGGGGAGCAGATACGCAGTATTTT | CASSDGQGGADTQYF
TRBJ2-7 | many | TRBV4-1 | NA | TGCGCCAGCAGCCAAGGCCCAGGGAGCACCTACGAGCAGTACTTC | CASSQGPGSTYEQYF
TRBJ2-3 | few | TRBV9 | NA | TGTGCCAGCAGCCCGCGGACCCGACCAGATACGCAGTATTTT | CASSPRTRPDTQYF
TRBJ1-4 | many | TRBV4-1 | NA | TGCGCCAGCAGCCAGAGTGTGGTTAATGAAAAACTGTTTTTT | CASSQSVVNEKLFF
TRBJ2-7 | few | TRBV6-5 | TRBD1 | TGTGCCAGCACCCTCCGACAGGGGAGCTCCTACGAGCAGTACTTC | CASTLRQGSSYEQYF
TRBJ1-1 | many | TRBV7-9 | NA | TGTGCCAGCAGCTTGGGGGGCCCGAACACTGAAGCTTTCTTT | CASSLGGPNTEAFF
TRBJ1-1 | NA | TRBV10-3 | NA | TGTGCCATCAGTCGGGGCGGCTACACTGAAGCTTTCTTT | CAISRGGYTEAFF
TRBJ1-6 | NA | TRBV9 | NA | TGTGCCAGCAGCCCAGCCGGGGCCAATTCACCCCTCCACTTT | CASSPAGANSPLHF
TRBJ2-3 | NA | TRBV12-3/TRBV12-4 | TRBD2 | TGTGCCAGCAGGGAGAGCGGGGGGGGCACAGATACGCAGTATTTT | CASRESGGGTDTQYF
TRBJ1-6 | NA | TRBV12-3/TRBV12-4 | TRBD1 | TGTGCCAGCAGTTTACAGGCAGGGGGAGGTTCACCCCTCCACTTT | CASSLQAGGGSPLHF
TRBJ2-7 | many | TRBV13 | NA | TGTGCCAGCAGCCCGAGGGGGGGGCGGTACGAGCAGTACTTC | CASSPRGGRYEQYF
TRBJ2-3 | few | TRBV5-6 | NA | TGTGCCAGCCGCGGGACCACCTACCCCACAGATACGCAGTATTTT | CASRGTTYPTDTQYF
TRBJ2-1 | NA | TRBV9 | NA | TGTGCCAGCAGCGAGTCGGGGAGCCCCTACAATGAGCAGTTCTTC | CASSESGSPYNEQFF
TRBJ2-3 | NA | TRBV5-1 | TRBD1 | TGCGCCAGCAGCCCCATGGGACAGGCCACAGATACGCAGTATTTT | CASSPMGQATDTQYF
TRBJ1-5 | few | TRBV15 | NA | TGTGCCACCAGCAGAGAGCACCGCGGGGGAGCCTATAGCAATCAGCCCCAGCATTTT | CATSREHRGGAYSNQPQHF
TRBJ2-1 | NA | TRBV6-6 | NA | TGTGCCAGCAGTTACTCAGACAATGAGCAGTTCTTC | CASSYSDNEQFF
TRBJ2-1 | NA | TRBV15 | TRBD2 | TGTGCCACCAGTTCATCCCGCGGGGGGGCCTTCTACAATGAGCAGTTCTTC | CATSSSRGGAFYNEQFF
TRBJ1-1 | few | TRBV7-9 | NA | TGTGCCAGCAGCTCCAGTGAATTGAGGGCTTTCTTT | CASSSSELRAFF
TRBJ2-1 | many | TRBV29-1 | TRBD1 | TGCAGCGTGAACGGGATGGGGACAGGAACTCCTGGTGAGCAGTTCTTC | CSVNGMGTGTPGEQFF
TRBJ1-3 | few | TRBV27 | NA | TGTGCCAGCAGGTCGGCGGGGACTGGAAACACCATATATTTT | CASRSAGTGNTIYF
TRBJ1-5 | many | TRBV6-1 | NA | TGTGCCAGCAGTGAAGGCACCGGGGGATGGCAGCCCCAGCATTTT | CASSEGTGGWQPQHF
TRBJ2-2 | NA | TRBV7-6 | TRBD2 | TGTGCCAGCAGCCCCCAAAGCGGGGCGAACGGGGAGCTGTTTTTT | CASSPQSGANGELFF
TRBJ2-1 | few | TRBV7-9 | NA | TGTGCCAGCAGCTTAGTTAGCGAGGATGAGCAGTTCTTC | CASSLVSEDEQFF
TRBJ2-4 | few | TRBV19 | NA | TGTGCCAGTAGTATCTCAGCAGGGGCCAAAAACATTCAGTACTTC | CASSISAGAKNIQYF
TRBJ2-1 | many | TRBV14 | NA | TGTGCCAGCAGCGCCCGAGCCGCTAGCTACTCCTACAATGAGCAGTTCTTC | CASSARAASYSYNEQFF
TRBJ2-7 | few | TRBV30 | NA | TGTGCCTGGGACAGAGCAGACTACGAGCAGTACTTC | CAWDRADYEQYF
TRBJ2-3 | many | TRBV6-4 | NA | TGTGCCAGCAGTGAAGAGGGGGGGCCAGATACGCAGTATTTT | CASSEEGGPDTQYF
TRBJ2-7 | few | TRBV15 | TRBD2 | TGTGCCACCAGCAGAGATGTAGCGGGGGCCTACGAGCAGTACTTC | CATSRDVAGAYEQYF
TRBJ2-1 | NA | TRBV4-2 | NA | TGTGCCAGCAGCCCCCAAGGGGAACAGTATACTATCAATGAGCAGTTCTTC | CASSPQGEQYTINEQFF
TRBJ2-3 | NA | TRBV15 | NA | TGTGCCACCAGCAGAGAACGGCTTTTGAGCACAGATACGCAGTATTTT | CATSRERLLSTDTQYF